Presented here are 3 T cell receptor beta chains from one specimen sequenced in a study of technical replicates of blood from a handful of donors. TCRdb's copy holds only in-frame clones and misses some; the assay was immunoSEQ multiplex PCR. This sample yields around 68,000 clones, of which 95% to 97% are seen a single time; approximately 0.3% belongs to the top ten. Material for sequencing was T cells isolated from PBMCs. The source is a human donor in good health.

This chain uses TRBV27 with TRBJ2-7; 8 nucleotides line up with TRBD2. Trimming at V came to 7 bases and at J to 2 bases, leaving 7 bases not matched to a gene. The CDR3 is 14 residues long. Germline CDR1 and CDR2: MNHEY and SMNVEV (reference sequence). The CDR3 bases are TGTGCCAGCAAGTCGGGACTAGGTGCCTACGAGCAGTACTTC. Encoded protein: CASKSGLGAYEQYF.

V is TRBV5-1 and J is TRBJ2-5; D unresolved. CDR1 is SGHRS, CDR2 YFSETQ, per germline. The CDR3 length is 15 residues. Between the trimmed V and J ends, which lost 0 bases and 2 bases, there was a span of 11 bases. DNA for the CDR3: TGCGCCAGCAGCTTGGTAGAACCGCTTCAAGAGACCCAGTACTTC. Translating gives CASSLVEPLQETQYF.

For this clone: The junction and the germline gene differ at one end; a read error may be behind it. The chain couples TRBV7-2 to TRBJ2-5; D is unclear. This CDR3 has 13 residues. Germline V CDR1 and CDR2: SGHTA, FQGNSA. The CDR3 sequence: CASTLVAVETQYF. The DNA for the CDR3 is TGTGCCAGCACCTTAGTCGCAGTGGAGACCCAGTACTTC.